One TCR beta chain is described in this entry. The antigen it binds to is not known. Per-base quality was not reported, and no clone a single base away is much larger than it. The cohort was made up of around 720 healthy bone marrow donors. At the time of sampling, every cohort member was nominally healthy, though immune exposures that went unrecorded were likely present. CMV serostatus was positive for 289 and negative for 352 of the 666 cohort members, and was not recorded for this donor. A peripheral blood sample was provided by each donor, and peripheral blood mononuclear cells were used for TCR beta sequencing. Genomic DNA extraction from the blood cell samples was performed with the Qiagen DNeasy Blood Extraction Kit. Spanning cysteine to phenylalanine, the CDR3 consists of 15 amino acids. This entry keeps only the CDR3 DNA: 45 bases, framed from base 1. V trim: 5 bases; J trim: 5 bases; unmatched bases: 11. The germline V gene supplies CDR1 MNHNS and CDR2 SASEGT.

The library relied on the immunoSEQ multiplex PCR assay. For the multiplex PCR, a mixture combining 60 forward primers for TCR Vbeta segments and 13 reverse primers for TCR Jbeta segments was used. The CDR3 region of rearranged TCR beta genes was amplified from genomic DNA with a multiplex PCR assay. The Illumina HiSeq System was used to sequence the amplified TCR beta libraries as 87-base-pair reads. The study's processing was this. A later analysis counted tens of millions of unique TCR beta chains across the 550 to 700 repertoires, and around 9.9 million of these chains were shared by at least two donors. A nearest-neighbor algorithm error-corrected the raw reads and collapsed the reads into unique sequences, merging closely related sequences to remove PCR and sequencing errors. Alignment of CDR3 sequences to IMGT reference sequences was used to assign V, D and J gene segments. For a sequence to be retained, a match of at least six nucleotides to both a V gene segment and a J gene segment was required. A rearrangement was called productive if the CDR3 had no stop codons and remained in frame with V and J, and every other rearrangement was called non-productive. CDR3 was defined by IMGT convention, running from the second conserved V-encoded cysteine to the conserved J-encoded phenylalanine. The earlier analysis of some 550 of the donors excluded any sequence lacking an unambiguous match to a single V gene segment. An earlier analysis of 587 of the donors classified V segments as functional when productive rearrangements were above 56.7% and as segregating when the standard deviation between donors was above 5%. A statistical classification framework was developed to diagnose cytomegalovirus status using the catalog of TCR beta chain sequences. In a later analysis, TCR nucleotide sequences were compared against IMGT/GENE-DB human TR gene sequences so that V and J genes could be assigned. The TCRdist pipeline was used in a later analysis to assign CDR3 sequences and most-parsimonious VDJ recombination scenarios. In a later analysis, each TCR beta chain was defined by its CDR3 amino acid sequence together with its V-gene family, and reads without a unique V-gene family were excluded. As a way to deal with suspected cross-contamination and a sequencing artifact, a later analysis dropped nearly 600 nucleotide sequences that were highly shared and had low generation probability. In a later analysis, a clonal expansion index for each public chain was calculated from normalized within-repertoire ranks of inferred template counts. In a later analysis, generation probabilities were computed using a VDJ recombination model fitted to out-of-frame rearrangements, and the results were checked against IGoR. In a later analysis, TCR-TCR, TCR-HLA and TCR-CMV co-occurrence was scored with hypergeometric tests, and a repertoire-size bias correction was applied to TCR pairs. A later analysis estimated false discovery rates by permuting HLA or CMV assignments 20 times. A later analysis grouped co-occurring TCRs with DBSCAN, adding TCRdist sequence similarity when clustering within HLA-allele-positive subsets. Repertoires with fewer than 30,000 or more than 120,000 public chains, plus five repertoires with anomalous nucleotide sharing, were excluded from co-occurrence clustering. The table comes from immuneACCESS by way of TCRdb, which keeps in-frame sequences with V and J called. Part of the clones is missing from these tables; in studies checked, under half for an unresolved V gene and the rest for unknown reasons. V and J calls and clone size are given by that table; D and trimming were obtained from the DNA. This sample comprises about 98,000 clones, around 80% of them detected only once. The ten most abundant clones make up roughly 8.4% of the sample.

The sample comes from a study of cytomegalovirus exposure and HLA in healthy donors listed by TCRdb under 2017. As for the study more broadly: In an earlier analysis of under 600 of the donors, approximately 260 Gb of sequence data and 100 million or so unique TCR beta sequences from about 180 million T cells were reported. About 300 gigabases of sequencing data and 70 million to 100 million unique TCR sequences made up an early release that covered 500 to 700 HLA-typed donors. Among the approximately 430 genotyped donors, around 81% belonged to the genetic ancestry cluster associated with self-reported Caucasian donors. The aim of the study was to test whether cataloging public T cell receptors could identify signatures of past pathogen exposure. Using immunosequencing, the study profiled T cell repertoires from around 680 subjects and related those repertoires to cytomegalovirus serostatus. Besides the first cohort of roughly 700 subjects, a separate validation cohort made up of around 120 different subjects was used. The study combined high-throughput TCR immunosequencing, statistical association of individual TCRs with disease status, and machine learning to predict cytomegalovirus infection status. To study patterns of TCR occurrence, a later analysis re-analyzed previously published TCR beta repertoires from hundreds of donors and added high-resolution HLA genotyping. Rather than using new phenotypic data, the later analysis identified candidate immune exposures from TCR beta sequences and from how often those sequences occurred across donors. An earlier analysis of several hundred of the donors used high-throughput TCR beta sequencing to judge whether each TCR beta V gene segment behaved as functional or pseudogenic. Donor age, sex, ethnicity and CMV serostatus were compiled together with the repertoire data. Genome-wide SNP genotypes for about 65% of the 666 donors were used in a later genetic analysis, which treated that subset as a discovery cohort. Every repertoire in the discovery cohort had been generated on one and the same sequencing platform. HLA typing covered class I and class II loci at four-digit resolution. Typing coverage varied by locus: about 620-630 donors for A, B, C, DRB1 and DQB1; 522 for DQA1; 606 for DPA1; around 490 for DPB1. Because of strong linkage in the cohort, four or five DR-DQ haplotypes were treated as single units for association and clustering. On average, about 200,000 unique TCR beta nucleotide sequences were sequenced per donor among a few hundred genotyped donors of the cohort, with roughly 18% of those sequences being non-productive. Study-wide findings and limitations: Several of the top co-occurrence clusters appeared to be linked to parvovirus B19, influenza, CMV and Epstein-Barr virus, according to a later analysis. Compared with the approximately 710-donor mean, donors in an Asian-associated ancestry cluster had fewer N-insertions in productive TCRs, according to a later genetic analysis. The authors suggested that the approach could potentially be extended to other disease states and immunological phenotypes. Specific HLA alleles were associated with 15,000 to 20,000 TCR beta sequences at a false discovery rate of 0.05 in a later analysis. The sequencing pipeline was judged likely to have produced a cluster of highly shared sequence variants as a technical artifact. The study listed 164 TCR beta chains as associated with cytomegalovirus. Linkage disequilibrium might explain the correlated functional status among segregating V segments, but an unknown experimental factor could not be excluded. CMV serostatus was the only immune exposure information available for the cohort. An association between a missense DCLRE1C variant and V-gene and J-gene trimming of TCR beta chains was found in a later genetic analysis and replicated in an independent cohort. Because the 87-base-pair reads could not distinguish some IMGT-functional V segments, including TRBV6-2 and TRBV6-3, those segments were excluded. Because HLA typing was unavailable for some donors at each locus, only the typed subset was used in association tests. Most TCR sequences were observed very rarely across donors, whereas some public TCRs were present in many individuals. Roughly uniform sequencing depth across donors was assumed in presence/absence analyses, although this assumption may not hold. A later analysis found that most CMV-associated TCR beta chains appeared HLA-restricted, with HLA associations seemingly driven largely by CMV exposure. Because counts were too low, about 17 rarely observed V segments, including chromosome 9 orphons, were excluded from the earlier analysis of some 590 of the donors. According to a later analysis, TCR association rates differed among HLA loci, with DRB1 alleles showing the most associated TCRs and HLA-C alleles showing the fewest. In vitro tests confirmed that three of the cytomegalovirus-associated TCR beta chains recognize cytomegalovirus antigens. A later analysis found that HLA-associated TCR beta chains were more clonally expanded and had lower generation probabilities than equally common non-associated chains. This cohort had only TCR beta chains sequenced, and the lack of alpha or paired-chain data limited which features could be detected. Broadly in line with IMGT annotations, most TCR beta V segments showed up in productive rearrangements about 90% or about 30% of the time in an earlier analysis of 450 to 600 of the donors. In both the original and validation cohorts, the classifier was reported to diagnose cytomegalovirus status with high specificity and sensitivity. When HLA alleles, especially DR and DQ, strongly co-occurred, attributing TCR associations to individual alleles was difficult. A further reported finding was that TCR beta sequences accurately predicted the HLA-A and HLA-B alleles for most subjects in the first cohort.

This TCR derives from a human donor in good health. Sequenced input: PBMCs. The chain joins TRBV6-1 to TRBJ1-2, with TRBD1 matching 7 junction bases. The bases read TGTGCCAGCAGTATACGAACAGGGGATCGTTATGGCTACACCTTC. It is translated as CASSIRTGDRYGYTF.